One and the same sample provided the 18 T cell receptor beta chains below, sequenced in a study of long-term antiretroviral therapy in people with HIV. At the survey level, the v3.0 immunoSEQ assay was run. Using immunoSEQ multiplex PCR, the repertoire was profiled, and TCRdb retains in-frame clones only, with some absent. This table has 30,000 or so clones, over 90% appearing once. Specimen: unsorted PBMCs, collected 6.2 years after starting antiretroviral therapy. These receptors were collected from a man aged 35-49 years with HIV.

As DNA, the CDR3 is TGTGCCAGCAGTCCACAGGGGAACACCGGGGAGCTGTTTTTT. Residues: CASSPQGNTGELFF. The rearrangement links TRBV6-1 to TRBJ2-2; tentative D call: TRBD1 (6 bases). This CDR3 is built from 14 residues. Trimming stripped 5 bases from V and 1 base from J, with 8 bases between. The germline CDR1 and CDR2 sequences are MNHNS and SASEGT.

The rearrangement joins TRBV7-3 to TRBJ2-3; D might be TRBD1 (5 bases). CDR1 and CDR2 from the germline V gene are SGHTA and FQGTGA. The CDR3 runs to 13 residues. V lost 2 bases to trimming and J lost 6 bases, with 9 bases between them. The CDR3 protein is CASSLLGADTQYF. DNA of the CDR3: TGTGCCAGCAGCTTATTAGGGGCCGATACGCAGTATTTT. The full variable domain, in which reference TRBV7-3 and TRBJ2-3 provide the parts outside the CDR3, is GAGVSQTPSNKVTEKGKYVELRCDPISGHTALYWYRQSLGQGPEFLIYFQGTGAADDSGLPNDRFFAVRPEGSVSTLKIQRTERGDSAVYLCASSLLGADTQYFGPGTRLTVL.

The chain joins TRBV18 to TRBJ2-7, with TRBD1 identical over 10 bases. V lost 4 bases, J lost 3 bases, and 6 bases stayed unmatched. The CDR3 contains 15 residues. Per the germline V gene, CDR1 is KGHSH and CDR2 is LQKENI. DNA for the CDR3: TGTGCCAGCTCACTTAGACAGGGGGCCCTCTACGAGCAGTACTTC. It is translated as CASSLRQGALYEQYF.

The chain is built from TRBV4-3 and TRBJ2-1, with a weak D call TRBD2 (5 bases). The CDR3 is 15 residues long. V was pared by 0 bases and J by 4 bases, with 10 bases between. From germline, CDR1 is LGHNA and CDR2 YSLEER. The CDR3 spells CASSQELGGYNEQFF. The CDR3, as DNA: TGCGCCAGCAGCCAAGAGCTTGGCGGGTACAATGAGCAGTTCTTC.

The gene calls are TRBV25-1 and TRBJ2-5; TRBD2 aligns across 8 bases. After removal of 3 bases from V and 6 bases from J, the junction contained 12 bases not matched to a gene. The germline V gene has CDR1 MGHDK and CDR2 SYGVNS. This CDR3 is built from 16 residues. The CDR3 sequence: CASSDTGGPFSQTQYF. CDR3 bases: TGTGCCAGCAGTGATACGGGAGGGCCCTTCTCTCAGACCCAGTACTTC.

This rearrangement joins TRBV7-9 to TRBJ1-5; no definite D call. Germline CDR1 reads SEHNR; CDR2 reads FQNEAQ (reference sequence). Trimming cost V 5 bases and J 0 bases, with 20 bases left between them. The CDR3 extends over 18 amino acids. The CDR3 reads CASSPDLWAQDSNQPQHF. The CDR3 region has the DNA TGTGCCAGCAGCCCCGATCTATGGGCACAAGATAGCAATCAGCCCCAGCATTTT.

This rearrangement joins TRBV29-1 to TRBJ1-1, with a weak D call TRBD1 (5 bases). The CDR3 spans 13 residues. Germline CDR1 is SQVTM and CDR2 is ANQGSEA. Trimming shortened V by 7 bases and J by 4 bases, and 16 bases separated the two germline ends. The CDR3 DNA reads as TGCAGCGGTGACCGGGGGTCGGGCACTGAAGCTTTCTTT. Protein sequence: CSGDRGSGTEAFF.

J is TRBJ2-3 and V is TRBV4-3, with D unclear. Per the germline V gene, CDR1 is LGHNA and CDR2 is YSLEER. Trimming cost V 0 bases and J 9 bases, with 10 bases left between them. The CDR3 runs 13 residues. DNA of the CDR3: TGCGCCAGCAGCCAAGATCCCACGGTGACGCAGTATTTT. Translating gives CASSQDPTVTQYF.

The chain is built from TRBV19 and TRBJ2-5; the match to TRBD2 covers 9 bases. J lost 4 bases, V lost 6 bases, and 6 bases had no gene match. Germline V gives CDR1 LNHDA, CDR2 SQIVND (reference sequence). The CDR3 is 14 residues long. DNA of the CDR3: TGTGCCAGTAGACTAGCGGGCGCTGGAGAGACCCAGTACTTC. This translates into CASRLAGAGETQYF.

CDR3 protein: CASSLRTGAGETQYF. As DNA, the CDR3 is TGTGCCAGCAGCCTCCGGACAGGAGCAGGGGAGACCCAGTACTTC. This sequence joins TRBV14 and TRBJ2-5; TRBD1 matches 7 bases. V shed 4 bases, J shed 5 bases, and the junction held 10 bases outside the gene matches. CDR1 SGHDN and CDR2 FVKESK come from the germline V gene. CDR3 length: 15 amino acids.

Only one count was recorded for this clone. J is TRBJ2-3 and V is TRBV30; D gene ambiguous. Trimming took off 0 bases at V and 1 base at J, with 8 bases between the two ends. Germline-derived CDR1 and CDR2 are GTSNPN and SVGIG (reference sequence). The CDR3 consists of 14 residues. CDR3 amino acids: CAWSVRAGTDTQYF. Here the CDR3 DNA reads TGTGCCTGGAGTGTAAGGGCAGGCACAGATACGCAGTATTTT.

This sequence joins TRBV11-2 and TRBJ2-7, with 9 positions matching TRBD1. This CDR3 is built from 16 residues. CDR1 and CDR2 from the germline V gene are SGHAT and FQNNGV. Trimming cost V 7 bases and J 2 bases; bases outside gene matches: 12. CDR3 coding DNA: TGTGCCAGCAACAATAGGGGGGGGACAGGGACCTACGAGCAGTACTTC. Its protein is CASNNRGGTGTYEQYF.

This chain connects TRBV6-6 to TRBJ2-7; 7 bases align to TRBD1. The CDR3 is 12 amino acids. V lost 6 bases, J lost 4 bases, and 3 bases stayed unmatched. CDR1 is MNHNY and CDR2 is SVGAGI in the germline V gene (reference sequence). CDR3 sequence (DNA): TGTGCCAGCAGCCCACAGGGGTACGAGCAGTACTTC. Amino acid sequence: CASSPQGYEQYF.

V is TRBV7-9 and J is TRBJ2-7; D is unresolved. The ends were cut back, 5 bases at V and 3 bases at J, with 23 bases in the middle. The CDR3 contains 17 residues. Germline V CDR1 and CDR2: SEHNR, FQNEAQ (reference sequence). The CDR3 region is CASSTALSPTPNYEQYF. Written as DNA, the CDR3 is TGTGCCAGCAGCACCGCCCTCAGCCCAACTCCAAACTACGAGCAGTACTTC.

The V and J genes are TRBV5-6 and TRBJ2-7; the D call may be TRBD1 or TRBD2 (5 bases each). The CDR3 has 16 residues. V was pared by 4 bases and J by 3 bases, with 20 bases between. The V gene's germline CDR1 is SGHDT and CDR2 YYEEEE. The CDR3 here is CASSIRWDGLFYEQYF. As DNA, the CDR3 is TGTGCCAGCAGCATAAGATGGGACGGACTCTTCTACGAGCAGTACTTC. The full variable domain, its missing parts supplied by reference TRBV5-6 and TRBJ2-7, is DAGVTQSPTHLIKTRGQQVTLRCSPKSGHDTVSWYQQALGQGPQFIFQYYEEEERQRGNFPDRFSGHQFPNYSSELNVNALLLGDSALYLCASSIRWDGLFYEQYFGPGTRLTVT.

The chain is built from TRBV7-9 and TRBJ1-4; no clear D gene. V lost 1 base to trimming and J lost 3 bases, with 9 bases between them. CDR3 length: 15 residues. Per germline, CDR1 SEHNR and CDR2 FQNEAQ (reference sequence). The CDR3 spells CASSLGRNPNEKLFF. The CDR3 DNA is TGTGCCAGCAGCTTAGGCAGAAATCCTAATGAAAAACTGTTTTTT.

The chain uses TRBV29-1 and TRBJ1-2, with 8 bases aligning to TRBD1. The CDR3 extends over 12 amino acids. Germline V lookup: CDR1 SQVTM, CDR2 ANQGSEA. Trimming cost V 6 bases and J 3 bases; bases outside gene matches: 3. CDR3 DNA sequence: TGCAGCGTCGTGACAGGGGACTATGGCTACACCTTC. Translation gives CSVVTGDYGYTF. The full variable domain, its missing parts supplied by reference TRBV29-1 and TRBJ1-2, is SAVISQKPSRDICQRGTSLTIQCQVDSQVTMMFWYRQQPGQSLTLIATANQGSEATYESGFVIDKFPISRPNLTFSTLTVSNMSPEDSSIYLCSVVTGDYGYTFGSGTRLTVV.

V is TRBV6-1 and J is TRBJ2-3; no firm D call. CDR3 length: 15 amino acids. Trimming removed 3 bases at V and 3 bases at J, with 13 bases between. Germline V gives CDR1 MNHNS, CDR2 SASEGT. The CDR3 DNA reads TGTGCCAGCAGTGACGGTACGCCAGCTACAGATACGCAGTATTTT. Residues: CASSDGTPATDTQYF.